The next 22 T cell receptor beta chains were all read from a single sample in a study of monozygotic twins with inflammatory bowel disease. TCRdb re-called the 5' RACE reads, yielding one record per CDR3 amino acid sequence without DNA. Its table lists approximately 400,000 distinct CDR3 sequences. The material sequenced was blood. The receptors shown here come from a human donor with ulcerative colitis or Crohn's disease, or a healthy co-twin of an affected twin (not recorded which).

The chain employs TRBV5-4 and TRBJ2-5. Germline-derived CDR1 and CDR2 are SGHNT and YYREEE (reference sequence). The CDR3 has 13 amino acids. The CDR3 protein is CASSLMGQETQYF.

CDR3 loop: CASSAGASGGAGAKNIQYF. The V call is TRBV9, the J call TRBJ2-4; the D call of TRBD2 rests on TCRdb alone, since no DNA is present to check it. The length of the CDR3 is 19 residues. Germline CDR1 SGDLS, CDR2 YYNGEE.

The CDR3 reads CASSSTRTGRAYEQYF. The J gene is TRBJ2-7, the V gene TRBV7-9; absent DNA, TCRdb's TRBD1 call cannot be checked. This CDR3 region has 16 residues. Germline values: CDR1 SEHNR, CDR2 FQNEAQ (reference sequence). The complete variable domain, with remaining parts taken from reference TRBV7-9 and TRBJ2-7, reads DTGVSQNPRHKITKRGQNVTFRCDPISEHNRLYWYRQTLGQGPEFLTYFQNEAQLEKSRLLSDRFSAERPKGSFSTLEIQRTEQGDSAMYLCASSSTRTGRAYEQYFGPGTRLTVT.

This sequence joins TRBV29-1 and TRBJ1-1; TCRdb reports TRBD1, a call that lacks DNA to check it against. Germline V gene lookup returns CDR1 SQVTM and CDR2 ANQGSEA. CDR3 size: 12 residues. The CDR3 spells CSVGQAGGEAFF.

The chain combines TRBV5-1 with TRBJ2-4; the D call of TRBD1 rests on TCRdb alone, since no DNA is present to check it. Germline values: CDR1 SGHRS, CDR2 YFSETQ. CDR3 size: 16 residues. CDR3 loop: CASSLESGATRAREYF.

This sequence joins TRBV18 and TRBJ1-6; with no DNA, the TCRdb D assignment of TRBD1 cannot be verified. Germline V gene sequence: CDR1 KGHSH, CDR2 LQKENI. The CDR3 has 20 residues. The chain's CDR3 is CASSPPRTVQERSYNSPLHF.

The chain is built from TRBV5-1 and TRBJ2-5; TCRdb returns TRBD1, unconfirmable since there is no DNA. This CDR3 has 16 amino acids. CDR1 and CDR2 from the germline V gene are SGHRS and YFSETQ. This chain's CDR3 is CASSSSWTATQETQYF. The whole variable domain, filled in from reference TRBV5-1 and TRBJ2-5, reads KAGVTQTPRYLIKTRGQQVTLSCSPISGHRSVSWYQQTPGQGLQFLFEYFSETQRNKGNFPGRFSGRQFSNSRSEMNVSTLELGDSALYLCASSSSWTATQETQYFGPGTRLLVL.

The chain recombines TRBV6-1 with TRBJ1-5; the D gene TCRdb calls, TRBD1, cannot be checked with no DNA. Germline CDR1 is MNHNS and CDR2 is SASEGT. CDR3 size: 14 residues. CDR3 protein: CASSPRGQGQPQHF.

This sequence joins TRBV29-1 and TRBJ2-4; TCRdb proposes TRBD1, but this gene call is untestable without DNA. In germline, CDR1 is SQVTM, CDR2 ANQGSEA. The CDR3 runs to 14 residues. CDR3 region: CSVSHGLSGDIQYF.

This sequence joins TRBV5-6 and TRBJ2-5; TCRdb outputs TRBD2, but without DNA this stays unchecked. Per germline, CDR1 SGHDT and CDR2 YYEEEE. This CDR3 has 15 residues. The CDR3 loop reads CASSLVLAGQETQYF.

V is TRBV9 and J is TRBJ1-6. In germline, CDR1 is SGDLS, CDR2 YYNGEE. This CDR3 comprises 17 residues. The CDR3: CASSVGPEGTDNSPLHF.

The chain is built from TRBV10-3 and TRBJ2-7; TCRdb's D call, TRBD2, is unchecked because there is no DNA. Germline V CDR1 and CDR2: ENHRY, SYGVKD. This CDR3 is built from 14 residues. CDR3 sequence reads: CAIRGTSGGDEQYF.

V is TRBV12-3 or TRBV12-4 and J is TRBJ2-7; TCRdb gives TRBD1 as the D gene, but with no DNA this cannot be confirmed. CDR3 length: 14 residues. CDR3 amino acids: CASRNRDRGKEQYF.

CDR3 region: CSARTWNEAFF. The chain combines TRBV20-1 with TRBJ1-1. This CDR3 comprises 11 residues. Looked up from germline, CDR1 is DFQATT and CDR2 is SNEGSKA (reference sequence).

This chain links TRBV6-1 with TRBJ2-6; lacking DNA, the TRBD1 call made by TCRdb goes unchecked. Per germline, CDR1 MNHNS and CDR2 SASEGT. This CDR3 has 17 residues. CDR3 sequence reads: CASRTDRMGSGANVLTF.

The chain couples TRBV7-2 to TRBJ2-2; TCRdb returns TRBD2, unconfirmable since there is no DNA. This CDR3 is 16 amino acids long. Germline lookup yields CDR1 SGHTA and CDR2 FQGNSA. CDR3: CASSLRAGGLTGELFF.

The chain has TRBV24-1 and TRBJ2-1; TCRdb reports TRBD1, a call that lacks DNA to check it against. The CDR3 is 13 residues long. The germline V gene encodes CDR1 KGHDR and CDR2 SFDVKD. The CDR3 loop reads CATSDFSGNEQFF.

The chain uses TRBV4-3 and TRBJ2-6; the TCRdb D gene call, TRBD2, has no DNA to confirm it. The CDR3 is 15 residues long. Germline CDR1 LGHNA, CDR2 YSLEER. CDR3 protein: CASSTRVAGANVLTF.

CDR3 region: CASSQLPGQWGREQYF. The V gene is TRBV6-1, the J gene TRBJ2-7; TCRdb outputs TRBD1, but without DNA this stays unchecked. The CDR3 loop spans 16 amino acids. Germline CDR1 and CDR2: MNHNS and SASEGT.

The chain combines TRBV7-2 with TRBJ2-7; TCRdb's D gene call, TRBD1, goes unchecked for lack of DNA. This CDR3 comprises 14 residues. Germline V lookup: CDR1 SGHTA, CDR2 FQGNSA. The CDR3 is CASSPQPGRHEQYF.

The V and J genes are TRBV4-3 and TRBJ2-7; no DNA is available, so the TRBD1 call from TCRdb remains unchecked. This CDR3 is built from 16 residues. Germline assignment: CDR1 LGHNA and CDR2 YSLEER. The CDR3 loop is CASSPYTGTGAYEQYF.

The V and J genes are TRBV12-3 or TRBV12-4 and TRBJ2-3; absent DNA, TCRdb's TRBD1 call cannot be checked. The CDR3 contains 15 residues. CDR3 sequence: CASRPDRGDTDTQYF.